Following are 32 T cell receptor beta chains from one sample sequenced in a study of blood T cell repertoires in COVID-19. Only in-frame clones appear in the TCRdb table, and some are missing; sequencing was by immunoSEQ multiplex PCR. The sample has about 52,000 clones, more than 75% seen once. The material sequenced was peripheral blood. The origin of the receptors is a man aged 65 to 79 with acute or convalescent COVID-19.

The chain recombines TRBV2 with TRBJ1-5; 7 bases line up with TRBD1. Trimming cost V 6 bases and J 4 bases; bases outside gene matches: 9. Germline CDR1 SNHLY, CDR2 FYNNEI. CDR3 length: 15 amino acids. This CDR3 reads CASSRAQGRNQPQHF. The DNA for the CDR3 is TGTGCCAGCAGCCGGGCACAGGGGAGAAATCAGCCCCAGCATTTT.

This clone appeared once. The rearrangement links TRBV25-1 to TRBJ1-2; D remains ambiguous. There are 15 residues in the CDR3. The V gene's germline CDR1 is MGHDK and CDR2 SYGVNS. V lost 3 bases and J lost 1, with 12 bases in between. CDR3 coding DNA: TGTGCCAGCAGTGACGTGCTCGGGAATAACTATGGCTACACCTTC. Translated, it gives CASSDVLGNNYGYTF.

This clone was picked up a small number of times. This rearrangement joins TRBV30 to TRBJ2-7; unclear D gene. The CDR3 length is 10 residues. Trimming took off 8 bases at V and 4 bases at J, with 9 bases between the two ends. Germline CDR1 is GTSNPN and CDR2 is SVGIG (reference sequence). CDR3 bases: TGTGCCGTCGGTAGTTACGAGCAGTACTTC. Translated: CAVGSYEQYF.

This chain uses TRBV4-3 with TRBJ1-5, with TRBD1 as a possible D gene (5 bases). Trimming took 0 bases from V and 0 from J, leaving 12 bases between them. CDR3 length: 17 amino acids. The germline V gene encodes CDR1 LGHNA and CDR2 YSLEER. CDR3 nucleotide sequence: TGCGCCAGCAGCCAAGATGCGAGGGGAGGTAGCAATCAGCCCCAGCATTTT. Its protein product is CASSQDARGGSNQPQHF.

The chain couples TRBV11-2 to TRBJ2-1, with D possibly TRBD2 on 5 matching bases. The length of the CDR3 is 15 residues. Trimming stripped 1 base from V and 2 bases from J, with 9 bases between. In germline, CDR1 is SGHAT, CDR2 FQNNGV. CDR3 nucleotide sequence: TGTGCCAGCAGCTTAGGACAAGCGGCCTACAATGAGCAGTTCTTC. Translating it yields CASSLGQAAYNEQFF. The full variable domain, rest sourced from reference TRBV11-2 and TRBJ2-1, is EAGVAQSPRYKIIEKRQSVAFWCNPISGHATLYWYQQILGQGPKLLIQFQNNGVVDDSQLPKDRFSAERLKGVDSTLKIQPAKLEDSAVYLCASSLGQAAYNEQFFGPGTRLTVL.

V gene TRBV6-5 combines with J gene TRBJ1-5; weak D call: TRBD1 (6 bases). Germline CDR1 MNHEY, CDR2 SVGAGI. The CDR3 runs to 12 residues. V was pared by 8 bases and J by 2 bases, with 7 bases between. CDR3 sequence: CASHRGNQPQHF. The CDR3 nucleotides are TGTGCCAGCCACAGGGGCAATCAGCCCCAGCATTTT.

The rearrangement uses TRBV10-3 and TRBJ1-1; D remains ambiguous. Germline values: CDR1 ENHRY, CDR2 SYGVKD. V was pared by 6 bases and J by 4 bases, with 12 bases between. The CDR3 length is 13 residues. The DNA of the CDR3 is TGTGCCATCAGCGGTGTTGAGGGCACTGAAGCTTTCTTT. It codes for CAISGVEGTEAFF.

This clone came up a few times. The genes are TRBV29-1 and TRBJ1-1, with a tentative D call TRBD1 (6 bases). The CDR3 is 13 amino acids. Germline lookup yields CDR1 SQVTM and CDR2 ANQGSEA. Trimming left V 6 bases short and J 4 bases short, with 15 bases between. The CDR3 bases are TGCAGCGTCACAACAGGGAAAGGCACTGAAGCTTTCTTT. It codes for CSVTTGKGTEAFF.

The chain couples TRBV19 to TRBJ1-2, with 8 nucleotides matching TRBD1. The CDR3 has 13 amino acids. Unmatched junction bases numbered 7, after V lost 5 bases and J lost 8 bases. CDR1 and CDR2 (germline): LNHDA, SQIVND (reference sequence). The CDR3 here is CASSQGQGRGYTF. The CDR3 DNA reads as TGTGCCAGTAGTCAAGGACAGGGCAGGGGCTACACCTTC.

J is TRBJ2-5 and V is TRBV19; 8 nucleotides line up with TRBD1. Germline V lookup: CDR1 LNHDA, CDR2 SQIVND (reference sequence). With V trimmed by 6 bases and J by 8 bases, 11 bases remained unmatched. CDR3 length: 14 residues. In DNA, the CDR3 is TGTGCCAGTAGCCTGGACAGGGCCTCTCGAACCCAGTACTTC. Amino acids: CASSLDRASRTQYF.

Turning to this clone: The same CDR3 is also encoded by other DNA sequences in this sample. This chain links TRBV6-5 with TRBJ2-6, with 9 bases matching TRBD1. This CDR3 has 15 amino acids. CDR1 is MNHEY, CDR2 SVGAGI, per germline. V lost 6 bases and J lost 0; bases outside the gene matches: 0. Here the CDR3 reads CASRTGGSGANVLTF. CDR3 nucleotide sequence: TGTGCCAGCAGGACAGGGGGCTCTGGGGCCAACGTCCTGACTTTC.

The rearrangement links TRBV6-2 or TRBV6-3 to TRBJ2-6, with a tentative D call TRBD1 (6 bases). Per the germline V gene, CDR1 is MNHEY and CDR2 is SVGEGT. This CDR3 has 15 amino acids. V gave up 6 bases and J gave up 1 base, with 10 bases separating them. CDR3 sequence (DNA): TGTGCCAGCAGCCTCACAGGGTCTGGGGCCAACGTCCTGACTTTC. It codes for CASSLTGSGANVLTF.

The chain carries TRBV6-5 and TRBJ1-3; D perhaps matches TRBD1 (5 bases). The ends were cut back, 11 bases at V and 0 bases at J, with 14 bases in the middle. Per germline, CDR1 MNHEY and CDR2 SVGAGI. The length of the CDR3 is 14 residues. The CDR3 loop reads CAAQGRNSGNTIYF. CDR3 sequence (DNA): TGTGCCGCCCAGGGTAGGAACTCTGGAAACACCATATATTTT.

This clone turned up a few times. This rearrangement joins TRBV7-9 to TRBJ2-2; the match to TRBD1 covers 8 bases. Germline CDR1 and CDR2: SEHNR and FQNEAQ (reference sequence). The V and J ends lost 2 bases and 4 bases, in that order; junction bases with no gene match: 3. The CDR3 is 15 residues long. CDR3 bases: TGTGCCAGCAGCTTAATAACAGGGGGCACCGGGGAGCTGTTTTTT. Protein product: CASSLITGGTGELFF.

This sequence joins TRBV5-1 and TRBJ1-1, with 7 bases lining up with TRBD1. CDR1 is SGHRS, CDR2 YFSETQ, per germline. Trimming took 4 bases from V and 2 from J; bases not matched to a gene: 5. The CDR3 is 14 amino acids. The DNA for the CDR3 is TGCGCCAGCAGCCTACAGGGGTTTAACACTGAAGCTTTCTTT. Encoded protein: CASSLQGFNTEAFF.

This clone was observed a few times. This sequence joins TRBV7-2 and TRBJ2-2, with 10 positions matching TRBD2. The junction had 7 bases not matched to a gene; V was cut back by 1 base and J by 5 bases. The CDR3 is 17 residues long. The germline CDR1 and CDR2 sequences are SGHTA and FQGNSA. In DNA form, the CDR3 reads TGTGCCAGCAGCTTAGGGCGTCGGGGACTAGCGACCGGGGAGCTGTTTTTT. It encodes CASSLGRRGLATGELFF. The full variable domain, rest sourced from reference TRBV7-2 and TRBJ2-2, is GAGVSQSPSNKVTEKGKDVELRCDPISGHTALYWYRQSLGQGLEFLIYFQGNSAPDKSGLPSDRFSAERTGGSVSTLTIQRTQQEDSAVYLCASSLGRRGLATGELFFGEGSRLTVL.

The chain carries TRBV28 and TRBJ2-7; possibly TRBD1 for D (7 bases). The CDR3 is made up of 15 amino acids. Germline V gene lookup returns CDR1 MDHEN and CDR2 SYDVKM. V shed 0 bases and J shed 4 bases, with 13 bases lying between them. CDR3 nucleotides: TGTGCCAGCAGTTTATGGGACCAGGGGGGATACGAGCAGTACTTC. The encoded protein is CASSLWDQGGYEQYF.

Only one count was recorded for this clone. The chain's CDR3 is CAISPRTGGTEAFF. DNA of the CDR3: TGTGCCATCAGCCCTCGGACAGGGGGCACTGAAGCTTTCTTT. V is TRBV10-3 and J is TRBJ1-1, with TRBD1 matching 10 bases. Germline V lookup: CDR1 ENHRY, CDR2 SYGVKD. The junction had 5 bases not matched to a gene; V was cut back by 6 bases and J by 4 bases. The CDR3 totals 14 residues.

The chain couples TRBV19 to TRBJ1-6, with a possible D match to TRBD1 (5 bases). Germline CDR1 LNHDA, CDR2 SQIVND (reference sequence). The CDR3 is 16 amino acids. Trimming cost V 5 bases and J 3 bases, with 14 bases left between them. CDR3 amino acids: CASSPGDSLYNSPLHF. The CDR3 nucleotides are TGTGCCAGTAGTCCCGGCGACAGCCTCTATAATTCACCCCTCCACTTT.

The rearrangement links TRBV7-2 to TRBJ1-5; D is undetermined. This CDR3 has 15 amino acids. Germline V gives CDR1 SGHTA, CDR2 FQGNSA. The ends were cut back, 1 base at V and 0 bases at J, with 7 bases in the middle. Here the CDR3 DNA reads TGTGCCAGCAGCTTAGACAGAAATAGCAATCAGCCCCAGCATTTT. This sequence encodes CASSLDRNSNQPQHF.

This chain uses TRBV2 with TRBJ1-6; D is perhaps TRBD1 (5 bases). The CDR3 is made up of 13 amino acids. The germline gives CDR1 SNHLY, CDR2 FYNNEI. Trimming stripped 8 bases from V and 13 bases from J, with 18 bases between. The CDR3 spells CASCPQGNLPLHF. Here the CDR3 DNA reads TGTGCCAGCTGTCCTCAGGGAAACTTGCCCCTCCACTTT.

The sample holds one count of this clone. This chain uses TRBV9 with TRBJ2-7, with D tentatively TRBD1 (6 bases). From germline, CDR1 is SGDLS and CDR2 YYNGEE. The V end lost 3 bases, the J end lost 0 bases, and 10 bases lay between the germline ends. The CDR3 loop spans 14 amino acids. CDR3 region: CASSEGDTSYEQYF. The DNA of the CDR3 is TGTGCCAGCAGCGAAGGGGACACCTCCTACGAGCAGTACTTC.

This clone was recorded only once. The gene calls are TRBV29-1 and TRBJ2-1; the match to TRBD1 covers 10 bases. The CDR3 sequence is 14 residues long. The germline CDR1 and CDR2 sequences are SQVTM and ANQGSEA. J gave up 7 bases and V 3 bases, and 6 bases lay outside the gene matches. In DNA form, the CDR3 reads TGCAGCGTTGAGGGGACAGGGGCCGGGAATGAGCAGTTCTTC. It translates to CSVEGTGAGNEQFF.

CDR3 in amino acids: CASSKRTGTSGSTDTQYF. The CDR3 nucleotides are TGTGCCAGCAGCAAGAGAACCGGGACTAGCGGGAGCACAGATACGCAGTATTTT. The J gene is TRBJ2-3, the V gene TRBV7-7; 12 nucleotides match TRBD2. CDR1 and CDR2 from the germline V gene are SSHAT and FNYEAQ (reference sequence). The CDR3 loop spans 18 amino acids. V gave up 5 bases and J gave up 0 bases; unmatched junction bases: 9.

The chain has TRBV3-1 (or the pseudogene TRBV3-2) and TRBJ1-5; 9 bases fit TRBD1. CDR3 size: 13 residues. V lost 4 bases to trimming and J lost 5 bases; unmatched junction nucleotides: 0. Germline V gives CDR1 LGHDT, CDR2 YNNKEL (reference sequence). The CDR3: CASSRDRDQPQHF. The DNA of the CDR3 is TGTGCCAGCAGCCGGGACAGGGATCAGCCCCAGCATTTT.

At least ten counts were recorded for this clone. The chain has TRBV19 and TRBJ1-6; perhaps TRBD1 as D (6 bases). V shed 2 bases and J shed 6 bases, with 26 bases lying between them. Per the germline V gene, CDR1 is LNHDA and CDR2 is SQIVND (reference sequence). The CDR3 runs to 20 residues. The CDR3 sequence is CASSITTSIFRDIVNSPLHF. Written as DNA, the CDR3 is TGTGCCAGTAGTATAACAACATCCATCTTCCGGGACATCGTTAATTCACCCCTCCACTTT.

The genes are TRBV19 and TRBJ1-5, with D uncertain. Trimming shortened V by 2 bases and J by 7 bases, and 9 bases separated the two germline ends. The CDR3 extends over 13 amino acids. Germline V lookup: CDR1 LNHDA, CDR2 SQIVND (reference sequence). The CDR3 coding sequence is TGTGCCAGTAGTATAAACCACTACCAGCCCCAGCATTTT. Residues: CASSINHYQPQHF.

The CDR3 is CASSPQQGANYGYTF. DNA for the CDR3: TGTGCCAGCAGCCCCCAACAGGGAGCTAACTATGGCTACACCTTC. This chain links TRBV7-8 with TRBJ1-2, with D maybe TRBD1 (6 bases). The CDR3 has 15 residues. With 5 bases removed from V and 0 bases from J, the gap between germline ends came to 13 bases. Germline CDR1 is SGHVS and CDR2 is FQNEAQ. The full variable domain, its missing parts supplied by reference TRBV7-8 and TRBJ1-2, is GAGVSQSPRYKVAKRGQDVALRCDPISGHVSLFWYQQALGQGPEFLTYFQNEAQLDKSGLPSDRFFAERPEGSVSTLKIQRTQQEDSAVYLCASSPQQGANYGYTFGSGTRLTVV.

The gene calls are TRBV7-8 and TRBJ1-6, with TRBD1 identical over 10 bases. V was pared by 2 bases and J by 3 bases, with 4 bases of the junction left unmatched. The CDR3 extends over 17 amino acids. In germline, CDR1 is SGHVS, CDR2 FQNEAQ. The CDR3, as DNA: TGTGCCAGCAGCTTAAGGGGGGACAGGGGCTATAATTCACCCCTCCACTTT. It encodes CASSLRGDRGYNSPLHF.

The chain recombines TRBV10-3 with TRBJ1-1; possible D gene TRBD1, 5 bases. CDR3 length: 13 amino acids. The V end lost 6 bases, the J end lost 7 bases, and 15 bases lay between the germline ends. CDR1 is ENHRY and CDR2 is SYGVKD in the germline V gene. Written as DNA, the CDR3 is TGTGCCATCAGGGATACCGGGACTGATGAAGCTTTCTTT. It yields the protein CAIRDTGTDEAFF.

In regard to this clone: Because it lacks the conserved phenylalanine or tryptophan at the end, this CDR3 is likely a read error. The DNA is left out, because the CDR3 cannot be placed on it with certainty; the CDR3 is given as TCRdb lists it. The chain uses TRBV15 and TRBJ2-7; TRBD2, as called in the table, went unchecked against the DNA. With termini counted, the CDR3 has 13 amino acids. Germline V gene lookup returns CDR1 LNHNV and CDR2 YYDKDF (reference sequence). CDR3 region: CATSRGDGGRTEA.

The chain combines TRBV4-3 with TRBJ1-4; D remains ambiguous. From germline, CDR1 is LGHNA and CDR2 YSLEER. This CDR3 is 15 amino acids long. V shed 4 bases and J shed 0 bases, with 9 bases lying between them. CDR3 coding DNA: TGCGCCAGCAGCCCAACATCTGCAACTAATGAAAAACTGTTTTTT. Its protein is CASSPTSATNEKLFF.